A selection of T cell receptor beta chains follows, all from one sample in a study of CD8+ T cells in alopecia areata. Generated by immunoSEQ multiplex PCR, the TCRdb table keeps only in-frame clones and is missing some. The profile shows roughly 170,000 clones, about 60% of them singletons. The sequencing here drew on CD8+ T cells sorted from blood, taken at week 24, from a patient treated with tofacitinib. The origin of the receptors is a human donor with alopecia areata. Each CDR3 is given with its conserved first and last residue. The D gene is left open where the match is weak. Size is omitted from some rows. Given values are once, few, many or a class for expanded clones.

size | D | J | V | DNA | CDR3
. | . | TRBJ1-3 | TRBV4-1 | TGCGCCAGCAGCCAAGAAAGGATCGGAAACACCATATATTTT | CASSQERIGNTIYF
. | . | TRBJ1-4 | TRBV25-1 | TGTGCCAGCAGTGACGGGACATTGGGTGAAAAACTGTTTTTT | CASSDGTLGEKLFF
. | . | TRBJ1-1 | TRBV14 | TGTGCCAGCAGCCAGGGGGCTGAAGCTTTCTTT | CASSQGAEAFF
. | . | TRBJ2-2 | TRBV9 | TGTGCCAGCAGCGACGGGGGCCACGGAAGCGGGGAGCTGTTTTTT | CASSDGGHGSGELFF
few | . | TRBJ2-1 | TRBV11-2 | TGTGCCAGCAGCTTAGTCGGTCAGCTCTACAATGAGCAGTTCTTC | CASSLVGQLYNEQFF
. | TRBD1 | TRBJ1-6 | TRBV30 | TGTGCCTGGAAACCTTCAAAAGGGACAGGGTCTTTGGATTCACCCCTCCACTTT | CAWKPSKGTGSLDSPLHF
once | . | TRBJ2-3 | TRBV13 | TGTGCCAGCAGCTTACCGTCGGATGACACAGATACACAGTATTTT | CASSLPSDDTDTQYF
few | TRBD1 | TRBJ1-6 | TRBV5-6 | TGTGCCAGCAGCTCTGGGACAGTTTCCAATTCACCCCTCCACTTT | CASSSGTVSNSPLHF
few | . | TRBJ2-5 | TRBV15 | TGTGCCACCGGAACTTCGGAGACCCAGTACTTC | CATGTSETQYF
. | TRBD1 | TRBJ2-7 | TRBV29-1 | TGCAGCGTTGAACTCACCGGGACAGGGACCTACGAGCAGTACTTC | CSVELTGTGTYEQYF
. | TRBD1 | TRBJ2-7 | TRBV29-1 | TGCAGCGTCCAATGGACAGGTTCCTACGAGCAGTACTTC | CSVQWTGSYEQYF
. | . | TRBJ2-5 | TRBV7-9 | TGTGCCAGCAGCTTAGGCTCTCAAGAGACCCAGTACTTC | CASSLGSQETQYF
. | . | TRBJ2-7 | TRBV5-1 | TGCGCCAGCCTCCCGTCCTGGCCCGACTGGTGGTGCGAGCAGTACTTC | CASLPSWPDWWCEQYF
. | . | TRBJ2-5 | TRBV15 | TGTGCCACCAGCAGAGATTCTGGGGGGCTGGAGACCCAGTACTTC | CATSRDSGGLETQYF
. | . | TRBJ1-1 | TRBV27 | TGTGCCAGCAGCCGTCCGGGGCAGAACACTGAAGCTTTCTTT | CASSRPGQNTEAFF
. | TRBD2 | TRBJ2-7 | TRBV6-6 | TGTGCCAGCAGTTGGGCTAGCGGGGTCGCCTACGAGCAGTACTTC | CASSWASGVAYEQYF
. | . | TRBJ1-2 | TRBV29-1 | TGCAGCGTTCCAGGAGCTAACTATGGCTACACCTTC | CSVPGANYGYTF
once | . | TRBJ1-5 | TRBV6-5 | TGTGCCAGCAGTTACTCGACGGGACAAAGCAATCAGCCCCAGCATTTT | CASSYSTGQSNQPQHF
. | . | TRBJ1-1 | TRBV23-1 | TGCGCCAGCAGTCCCTCCAGGGAGATGGAGGTCATGAACACTGAAGCTTTCTTT | CASSPSREMEVMNTEAFF
. | . | TRBJ2-5 | TRBV21-1 | TGTGCCAGCAGCAAAACAAGGGTGTTACGCTCGACAGGGGTCCAAGAGACCCAGTACTTC | CASSKTRVLRSTGVQETQYF
few | . | TRBJ1-2 | TRBV2 | TGTGCCAGCAGTGAAGTGTCGGACTATGGCTACACCTTC | CASSEVSDYGYTF
. | . | TRBJ1-2 | TRBV2 | TGTGCCAGCAGTGACGTCGGGGCACGGGACTATGGCTACACCTTC | CASSDVGARDYGYTF
. | TRBD2 | TRBJ2-1 | TRBV30 | TGTGCCTGGAGTGGCGGGGGGCCGATAACCTACAATGAGCAGTTCTTC | CAWSGGGPITYNEQFF
few | TRBD1 | TRBJ2-1 | TRBV7-9 | TGTGCCAGCAGCCGCCCCGGGACAGGGGGCGATGAGCAGTTCTTC | CASSRPGTGGDEQFF
once | TRBD1 | TRBJ1-1 | TRBV6-5 | TGTGCCAGCAGTTCCAAAGGGACAGCGAACACTGAAGCTTTCTTT | CASSSKGTANTEAFF
few | TRBD2 | TRBJ2-2 | TRBV29-1 | TGCAGCGTCTACACGCAACGGGGGGAGAACACCGGGGAGCTGTTTTTT | CSVYTQRGENTGELFF
once | . | TRBJ1-3 | TRBV29-1 | TGCAGCGTTGAAGTAACGACAACTGGAAACACCATATATTTT | CSVEVTTTGNTIYF
. | . | TRBJ1-4 | TRBV5-1 | TGCGCCAGCAGTTCTCGGGCCAGAGCTAATGAAAAACTGTTTTTT | CASSSRARANEKLFF
. | TRBD1 | TRBJ1-2 | TRBV11-2 | TGTGCCAGCAGCCCCGGGACAGTCTATGGCTACACCTTC | CASSPGTVYGYTF
. | . | TRBJ2-1 | TRBV30 | TGTGCCTGGAGGTTTTATGGGAATGAGCAGTTCTTC | CAWRFYGNEQFF
few | TRBD2 | TRBJ2-1 | TRBV28 | TGTGCCAGCAGCCCCGGGGGGTACAATGAGCAGTTCTTC | CASSPGGYNEQFF
. | . | TRBJ2-7 | TRBV2 | TGTGCCAGCTTATGGCGTGGTGAGCAGTACTTC | CASLWRGEQYF
. | . | TRBJ1-1 | TRBV7-9 | TGTGCCAGCACCCAGGGAGGGTCTGAAGCTTTCTTT | CASTQGGSEAFF